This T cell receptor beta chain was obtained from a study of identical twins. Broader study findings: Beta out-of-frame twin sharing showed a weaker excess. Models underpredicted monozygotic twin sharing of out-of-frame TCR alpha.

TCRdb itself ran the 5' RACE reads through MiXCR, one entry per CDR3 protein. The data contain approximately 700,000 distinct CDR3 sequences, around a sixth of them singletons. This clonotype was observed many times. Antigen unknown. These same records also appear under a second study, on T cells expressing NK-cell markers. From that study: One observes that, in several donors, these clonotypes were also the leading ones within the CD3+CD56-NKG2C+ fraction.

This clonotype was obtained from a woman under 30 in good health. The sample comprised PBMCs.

CDR3 in DNA: TGCGCCAGCAGCCTCCGTCGGCCAGAAGATACGCAGTATTTT. The encoded protein is CASSLRRPEDTQYF. The chain links TRBV4-3 to TRBJ2-3; D ambiguous. CDR3 length equals 14 residues. Trimming removed 4 bases at V and 5 bases at J, with 13 bases between. Per germline, CDR1 LGHNA and CDR2 YSLEER.